This entry lists 3 T cell receptor beta chains sequenced from one sample in a study of early T cells in non-severe SARS-CoV-2 infection. MiXCR was run by TCRdb on the 5' RACE reads, yielding one entry per CDR3 protein. The sample lists under 25,000 distinct CDR3 sequences; 4.5% to 6% were seen once. The material sequenced was whole blood. The receptor source for this set is an adult who was a healthcare worker with PCR-confirmed SARS-CoV-2 infection or an uninfected control (not recorded which).

This clonotype showed up many times. The chain couples TRBV7-8 to TRBJ1-1; D not certain. The CDR3 sequence is 11 residues long. The germline V gene encodes CDR1 SGHVS and CDR2 FQNEAQ. V lost 1 base, J lost 5 bases, and 2 bases lay in between. For the CDR3, the DNA is TGTGCCAGCAGCTTAGAAACTGAAGCTTTCTTT. Translated, it gives CASSLETEAFF.

This clonotype was detected many times. This chain connects TRBV7-9 to TRBJ2-3, with D uncertain. Trimming cost V 5 bases and J 2 bases, with 5 bases left between them. The germline gives CDR1 SEHNR, CDR2 FQNEAQ (reference sequence). The CDR3 contains 12 residues. The CDR3 DNA is TGTGCCAGCAGCCGTTCCACAGATACGCAGTATTTT. It codes for CASSRSTDTQYF.

The CDR3 sequence is CASSPVDRGNTEAFF. The CDR3 nucleotides are TGTGCCAGCTCACCAGTGGACAGGGGGAACACTGAAGCTTTCTTT. This rearrangement joins TRBV18 to TRBJ1-1; the match to TRBD1 covers 9 bases. Trimming removed 2 bases from V and 1 base from J; junction bases left unmatched: 2. Per the germline V gene, CDR1 is KGHSH and CDR2 is LQKENI. The length of the CDR3 is 15 residues.